Below are 17 T cell receptor beta chains sequenced from a single sample in a study of blood T cell repertoires in COVID-19. Clones were read by immunoSEQ multiplex PCR, and TCRdb kept only the in-frame ones, dropping some. The sample records 200,000 to 250,000 clones, around 85% being singletons. Sequencing was performed on PBMCs or T cells enriched from blood (not recorded which). These receptor sequences come from a woman aged 40-49 years with acute COVID-19.

This rearrangement joins TRBV9 to TRBJ1-6, with 7 nucleotides matching TRBD1. The CDR3 length is 19 residues. The germline CDR1 and CDR2 sequences are SGDLS and YYNGEE. The ends lost 0 bases at V and 6 bases at J; junction bases unmatched: 15. The CDR3 region has the DNA TGTGCCAGCAGCGTAGGTGGAGGGGGCTTTGAGAGCCTTAATTCACCCCTCCACTTT. Translating it yields CASSVGGGGFESLNSPLHF.

The J gene is TRBJ1-1, the V gene TRBV28; D may be TRBD1 (6 bases). The V end was cut by 5 bases, the J end by 8 bases, with 12 bases between. The CDR3 extends over 12 amino acids. Germline CDR1 and CDR2: MDHEN and SYDVKM. In DNA, the CDR3 is TGTGCCAGCAGTAAGGGGGTCGGAGAAGCTTTCTTT. It is translated as CASSKGVGEAFF.

This clone was seen a single time. The chain joins TRBV6-5 to TRBJ2-7; 7 bases fit TRBD2. CDR1 is MNHEY and CDR2 is SVGAGI in the germline V gene. The V segment lost 2 bases and the J segment 4 bases; nucleotides outside the gene matches: 8. CDR3 size: 15 residues. For the CDR3, the DNA is TGTGCCAGCAGTTACGGGGTGGGAGGGAGTTACGAGCAGTACTTC. The encoded protein is CASSYGVGGSYEQYF.

This chain connects TRBV11-3 to TRBJ2-7, with a possible D match to TRBD2 (5 bases). This CDR3 contains 15 residues. Germline lookup yields CDR1 SGHNT and CDR2 YENEEA. The ends were cut back, 4 bases at V and 3 bases at J, with 16 bases in the middle. CDR3 loop: CASSSALAGHYEQYF. CDR3 DNA: TGTGCCAGCAGCTCCGCCCTGGCGGGCCACTACGAGCAGTACTTC.

The chain combines TRBV6-5 with TRBJ2-2, with TRBD1 matching 9 bases. This CDR3 spans 15 amino acids. From germline, CDR1 is MNHEY and CDR2 SVGAGI. V was pared by 10 bases and J by 5 bases, with 11 bases of the junction left unmatched. CDR3 nucleotides: TGTGCCACCAAAGTGGGACAGGGAATGACCGGGGAGCTGTTTTTT. Its protein is CATKVGQGMTGELFF.

The chain recombines TRBV5-1 with TRBJ2-2; 8 positions match TRBD2. This CDR3 has 15 residues. J was trimmed by 4 bases and V by 5 bases; bases with no gene match: 7. Per germline, CDR1 SGHRS and CDR2 YFSETQ. In DNA form, the CDR3 reads TGCGCCAGCAGTAAGTCTAGCGGGCCCACCGGGGAGCTGTTTTTT. The encoded protein is CASSKSSGPTGELFF.

This chain connects TRBV6-5 to TRBJ2-3; tentative D call: TRBD2 (5 bases). Trimming stripped 8 bases from V and 4 bases from J, with 10 bases between. There are 12 residues in the CDR3. CDR1 and CDR2 (germline): MNHEY, SVGAGI. Here the CDR3 DNA reads TGTGCCAGCGGACCCGGGGCAGATACGCAGTATTTT. Its protein product is CASGPGADTQYF.

The rearrangement uses TRBV19 and TRBJ1-1; no clear D. The CDR3 extends over 13 amino acids. CDR1 is LNHDA, CDR2 SQIVND, per germline (reference sequence). V was pared by 3 bases and J by 1 base, with 6 bases between. CDR3 bases: TGTGCCAGTAGTATTCGGGGGAACACTGAAGCTTTCTTT. Its translation: CASSIRGNTEAFF.

The CDR3 loop reads CASSLLAGGSNEQFF. In nucleotides, the CDR3 is TGTGCCAGTAGTCTTCTAGCGGGTGGGTCCAATGAGCAGTTCTTC. This chain links TRBV19 with TRBJ2-1; 8 bases are shared with TRBD2. Germline-derived CDR1 and CDR2 are LNHDA and SQIVND (reference sequence). Trimming at V came to 5 bases and at J to 6 bases, leaving 9 bases not matched to a gene. The CDR3 runs to 15 residues. Full variable domain (rest looked up from reference TRBV19 and TRBJ2-1): DGGITQSPKYLFRKEGQNVTLSCEQNLNHDAMYWYRQDPGQGLRLIYYSQIVNDFQKGDIAEGYSVSREKKESFPLTVTSAQKNPTAFYLCASSLLAGGSNEQFFGPGTRLTVL.

This chain connects TRBV9 to TRBJ1-2; TRBD1 might be the D (5 bases). V lost 0 bases, J lost 7 bases, and 19 bases lay in between. The CDR3 loop spans 16 amino acids. In germline, CDR1 is SGDLS, CDR2 YYNGEE. Here the CDR3 DNA reads TGTGCCAGCAGCGTAGGGGGCGCAGGGAATGTGGGTGGCTACACCTTC. It yields the protein CASSVGGAGNVGGYTF.

The chain links TRBV9 to TRBJ2-7; TRBD2 matches at 10 bases. The CDR3 covers 16 residues. Per the germline V gene, CDR1 is SGDLS and CDR2 is YYNGEE. The ends lost 0 bases at V and 5 bases at J; junction bases unmatched: 8. The CDR3, as DNA: TGTGCCAGCAGCGTAGTGCCTAGCGGGAGTGTAAACGAGCAGTACTTC. Translating gives CASSVVPSGSVNEQYF.

V gene TRBV18 combines with J gene TRBJ1-5, with 7 bases that match TRBD1. Germline lookup yields CDR1 KGHSH and CDR2 LQKENI. The ends lost 3 bases at V and 5 bases at J; junction bases unmatched: 4. The CDR3 sequence is 14 residues long. In DNA form, the CDR3 reads TGTGCCAGCTCACCCGGGACAGCCTATCAGCCCCAGCATTTT. Amino acids: CASSPGTAYQPQHF.

This clone is a singleton in its sample. J is TRBJ2-3 and V is TRBV4-1; the D is unclear. CDR3 length: 17 residues. V gave up 1 base and J gave up 3 bases, with 17 bases separating them. Germline V gives CDR1 MGHRA, CDR2 YSYEKL. DNA of the CDR3: TGCGCCAGCAGCCAAGGAATCCCCCAGATGAGGACAGATACGCAGTATTTT. It translates to CASSQGIPQMRTDTQYF.

The chain uses TRBV14 and TRBJ2-4; 8 bases align to TRBD2. Germline V gives CDR1 SGHDN, CDR2 FVKESK. V lost 2 bases to trimming and J lost 0 bases; unmatched junction nucleotides: 6. The CDR3 runs 17 residues. The CDR3 spells CASSQFGGEVAKNIQYF. CDR3 nucleotides: TGTGCCAGCAGCCAATTCGGGGGGGAGGTAGCCAAAAACATTCAGTACTTC.

The CDR3 DNA is TGTGCCAGCAGCGACCGGGGGAATGGGTATGGCTACACCTTC. Residues: CASSDRGNGYGYTF. The rearrangement joins TRBV9 to TRBJ1-2; possibly TRBD1 for D (5 bases). The CDR3 spans 14 residues. CDR1 and CDR2 from the germline V gene are SGDLS and YYNGEE. Trimming cost V 3 bases and J 5 bases, with 14 bases left between them.

The chain has TRBV6-5 and TRBJ1-2; D gene ambiguous. The CDR3 totals 13 residues. With 7 bases removed from V and 3 bases from J, the gap between germline ends came to 12 bases. Germline V gives CDR1 MNHEY, CDR2 SVGAGI. The CDR3 nucleotides are TGTGCCAGCACCCCTAGTTGGGACTATGGCTACACCTTC. This translates into CASTPSWDYGYTF.

The table lists this clone with many counts. The V call is TRBV9, the J call TRBJ2-1, with TRBD2 identical over 11 bases. CDR1 and CDR2 from the germline V gene are SGDLS and YYNGEE. The CDR3 is 15 amino acids. V lost 5 bases to trimming and J lost 3 bases; unmatched junction nucleotides: 4. CDR3: CASSLTSGNYNEQFF. CDR3 sequence (DNA): TGTGCCAGCAGTCTGACTAGCGGGAACTACAATGAGCAGTTCTTC.